These T cell receptor beta chains were read from a single sample in a study of T-cell memory formation after mild COVID-19. TCRdb ran MiXCR on the 5' RACE reads and lists one entry per CDR3 protein. The sample has fewer than 700,000 distinct CDR3 sequences; approximately 18% are singletons. The sequencing input was PBMCs or a T cell subset sorted from them (not recorded which). The source is an adult woman who had mild COVID-19 (a few samples of this study predate the infection). Cell type and time point are not known. Both conserved end residues are part of each CDR3. A clone size is listed for some rows: how often the clone was seen (once, few, many), or a class if it is expanded.

size	V	J	CDR3
many	TRBV27	TRBJ2-1	CASRELGDNEQFF
.	TRBV27	TRBJ2-3	CASRWDRTSTDTQYF
.	TRBV7-2	TRBJ2-3	CASSPGRGIPQIRQYF
few	TRBV4-1	TRBJ2-7	CASSQGLFSYEQYF
.	TRBV6-6	TRBJ2-1	CASSSYEQFF
.	TRBV24-1	TRBJ2-7	CATSDPSSGSREQYF
.	TRBV4-3	TRBJ1-1	CASSQDRDAGTEAFF
many	TRBV4-3	TRBJ2-1	CASSQGTSGRGNEQFF
.	TRBV5-1	TRBJ1-2	CASSLGQGWYGYTF
.	TRBV6-2/TRBV6-3	TRBJ2-1	CASSYSTLAGVYNEQFF
few	TRBV29-1	TRBJ2-1	CSVGAGGGIYEQFF